Each of the 20 T cell receptor beta chains below was sequenced from the same sample in a study of T cells in Graves' hyperthyroidism and ophthalmopathy. RNA transcripts served as the template for amplifying TCR beta CDR3 regions. RT-PCR in the first round (using the HTBI primer set) targeted the TCR CDR3. MiXCR was run by TCRdb on the multiplex PCR reads, yielding one entry per CDR3 protein. The sample carries approximately 610,000 distinct CDR3 sequences, roughly 15% recorded once. Sequenced material: blood. These receptors all come from a woman in her thirties or forties with Graves' ophthalmopathy.

This clonotype was seen at least ten times. This chain connects TRBV6-1 to TRBJ1-5, with D uncertain. This CDR3 comprises 16 residues. Germline assignment: CDR1 MNHNS and CDR2 SASEGT. V was shortened by 2 bases and J by 3 bases, with 14 bases between the two germline ends. CDR3 region: CASSEWLDLSNQPQHF. CDR3 DNA sequence: TGTGCCAGCAGTGAATGGTTGGACTTGTCCAATCAGCCCCAGCATTTT.

This clonotype was seen ten or more times. The chain links TRBV12-3 or TRBV12-4 to TRBJ1-3; possibly TRBD1 for D (6 bases). With 6 bases removed from V and 4 bases from J, the gap between germline ends came to 10 bases. CDR3 size: 13 residues. The CDR3 here is CASRRDIGNTIYF. CDR3 in DNA: TGTGCCAGCAGGCGGGACATAGGAAACACCATATATTTT.

This clonotype was observed at least ten times. The CDR3: CASSYGGTSAYEQYF. The CDR3 region has the DNA TGTGCCAGCAGTTACGGCGGGACTAGCGCTTACGAGCAGTACTTC. The chain combines TRBV6-2 or TRBV6-3 with TRBJ2-7; TRBD2 agrees at 10 bases. The CDR3 has 15 residues. The germline gives CDR1 MNHEY, CDR2 SVGEGT. Losses at the gene ends were 2 bases for V and 4 bases for J; bases not matched to a gene: 5.

This clonotype was picked up a small number of times. At one end, the junction sequence differs from germline, possibly due to a read error. V and J are TRBV7-2 and TRBJ1-3; no firm D call. Germline values: CDR1 SGHTA, CDR2 FQGNSA. CDR3 size: 12 residues. The CDR3 nucleotides are TGTGCCGGCAGCTTGCCGGGAAACACCATATATTTT. It codes for CAGSLPGNTIYF.

This clonotype occurred a few times. V gene TRBV18 combines with J gene TRBJ2-5; D remains ambiguous. Germline-derived CDR1 and CDR2 are KGHSH and LQKENI. There are 14 residues in the CDR3. The germline V and J ends were trimmed by 0 bases and 4 bases, with 9 bases remaining between them. CDR3 in amino acids: CASSPPNPGETQYF. For the CDR3, the DNA is TGTGCCAGCTCACCACCAAATCCGGGAGAGACCCAGTACTTC.

Ten or more counts support this clonotype. This chain joins TRBV12-3 or TRBV12-4 and TRBJ2-7, with 9 nucleotides matching TRBD2. The CDR3 is made up of 16 amino acids. V lost 1 base and J lost 4; bases outside the gene matches: 8. CDR3 region: CASSLGGSGRTYEQYF. In DNA, the CDR3 is TGTGCCAGCAGTTTAGGCGGTAGCGGGAGAACGTACGAGCAGTACTTC.

This clonotype has at least ten counts. CDR3 DNA: TGTGCCAGCAGTTTGCCCGGGCGCGAGCAGTACTTC. It is translated as CASSLPGREQYF. The chain is built from TRBV27 and TRBJ2-7, with no clear D. Germline loops: CDR1 MNHEY, CDR2 SMNVEV (reference sequence). CDR3 size: 12 residues. Between the trimmed V and J ends, which lost 3 bases and 6 bases, there was a span of 9 bases.

This clonotype was seen ten or more times. The chain carries TRBV24-1 and TRBJ2-5, with TRBD1 identical over 12 bases. The ends lost 3 bases at V and 3 bases at J; junction bases unmatched: 4. This CDR3 has 16 residues. Germline V gene data show CDR1 as KGHDR and CDR2 as SFDVKD. The CDR3 spells CATSDIGTGGEETQYF. CDR3 nucleotides: TGTGCCACCAGTGATATAGGGACAGGGGGCGAAGAGACCCAGTACTTC.

This clonotype occurred many times. V usage is TRBV28 and J usage is TRBJ2-4; 7 nucleotides agree with TRBD1. This CDR3 has 13 amino acids. After removal of 6 bases from V and 7 bases from J, the junction contained 6 bases not matched to a gene. CDR1 is MDHEN and CDR2 is SYDVKM in the germline V gene. CDR3 coding DNA: TGTGCCAGCAGCCTCGAGGGGGCGAACATTCAGTACTTC. Protein: CASSLEGANIQYF.

This clonotype occurred a few times. V and J are TRBV9 and TRBJ2-2; 7 bases fit TRBD2. V shed 3 bases, J shed 5 bases, and the junction held 16 bases outside the gene matches. The germline gives CDR1 SGDLS, CDR2 YYNGEE. CDR3 size: 18 residues. CDR3 nucleotide sequence: TGTGCCAGCAGCGCCGGGCCGGGAGGCCAACTTGAAACCGGGGAGCTGTTTTTT. Its translation: CASSAGPGGQLETGELFF.

This clonotype appeared many times. The V gene is TRBV12-3 or TRBV12-4, the J gene TRBJ1-5, with D unresolved. The CDR3 consists of 14 residues. Trimming cost V 1 base and J 0 bases, with 4 bases left between them. CDR3 loop: CASSLGFSNQPQHF. CDR3 sequence (DNA): TGTGCCAGCAGTTTAGGATTTAGCAATCAGCCCCAGCATTTT.

At least ten counts were recorded for this clonotype. The J gene is TRBJ1-5, the V gene TRBV6-1; D gene unclear. V was clipped by 5 bases and J by 0 bases, with 8 bases between them. Germline-derived CDR1 and CDR2 are MNHNS and SASEGT. CDR3 length equals 14 residues. The CDR3 loop reads CASSQTFSNQPQHF. The CDR3, as DNA: TGTGCCAGCAGTCAGACATTTAGCAATCAGCCCCAGCATTTT.

The chain recombines TRBV19 with TRBJ1-5; D might be TRBD1 (6 bases). Between the trimmed V and J ends, which lost 3 bases and 5 bases, there was a span of 11 bases. The length of the CDR3 is 14 residues. CDR1 is LNHDA, CDR2 SQIVND, per germline (reference sequence). The CDR3 sequence: CASSIRRGYQPQHF. The CDR3 DNA reads TGTGCCAGTAGTATCCGCAGGGGTTATCAGCCCCAGCATTTT.

This clonotype was observed at least ten times. V and J are TRBV2 and TRBJ2-5; TRBD1 is a possible D gene (6 bases). Trimming cost V 4 bases and J 5 bases, with 11 bases left between them. The CDR3 sequence is 13 residues long. Germline V gene lookup returns CDR1 SNHLY and CDR2 FYNNEI. The CDR3 DNA reads as TGTGCCAGCAGTGTTACAGGGTGGGAGACCCAGTACTTC. This codes for CASSVTGWETQYF.

The DNA for the CDR3 is TGTGCCAGCAGTCTCCCCCAAACCTGGGAGACCCAGTACTTC. This translates into CASSLPQTWETQYF. This chain uses TRBV12-3 or TRBV12-4 with TRBJ2-5, with D uncertain. V lost 5 bases and J 5 bases, leaving 15 bases between the germline ends. This CDR3 has 14 residues.

The chain couples TRBV6-5 to TRBJ2-5, with TRBD1 matching 8 bases. With 3 bases clipped from V and 3 bases from J, the junction kept 3 bases outside the gene matches. From germline, CDR1 is MNHEY and CDR2 SVGAGI. The CDR3 is 14 residues long. CDR3 in amino acids: CASSYDRGKETQYF. The CDR3 region has the DNA TGTGCCAGCAGTTATGACAGGGGCAAAGAGACCCAGTACTTC.

In its sample, this clonotype was seen many times. The rearrangement links TRBV12-3 or TRBV12-4 to TRBJ2-7, with 11 bases lining up with TRBD2. This CDR3 region has 13 residues. After removal of 6 bases from V and 6 bases from J, the junction contained 4 bases not matched to a gene. In nucleotides, the CDR3 is TGTGCCAGCAGCTCCGGGACTAGCGGCGAGCAGTACTTC. It encodes CASSSGTSGEQYF.

The gene calls are TRBV10-3 and TRBJ2-2; TRBD1 matches 8 bases. The CDR3 totals 14 residues. CDR1 ENHRY and CDR2 SYGVKD come from the germline V gene. V gave up 6 bases and J gave up 5 bases; unmatched junction bases: 5. The CDR3, as DNA: TGTGCCATCAGGAGGACAGGGAGGACCGGGGAGCTGTTTTTT. Its translation is CAIRRTGRTGELFF.

V gene TRBV29-1 combines with J gene TRBJ1-2; TRBD1 matches 7 bases. The CDR3 contains 13 residues. Germline V gene lookup returns CDR1 SQVTM and CDR2 ANQGSEA. The J segment lost 4 bases and the V segment lost 5 bases, leaving 7 bases of the junction unmatched. The CDR3 loop reads CSVTGTVAYGYTF. In DNA form, the CDR3 reads TGCAGCGTTACCGGGACAGTAGCCTATGGCTACACCTTC. The variable domain in full, completed from reference TRBV29-1 and TRBJ1-2, reads SAVISQKPSRDICQRGTSLTIQCQVDSQVTMMFWYRQQPGQSLTLIATANQGSEATYESGFVIDKFPISRPNLTFSTLTVSNMSPEDSSIYLCSVTGTVAYGYTFGSGTRLTVV.

This clonotype was observed many times. This chain uses TRBV27 with TRBJ2-7; TRBD2 aligns across 7 bases. The CDR3 covers 17 residues. J gave up 1 base and V 5 bases, and 14 bases lay outside the gene matches. Germline V gene data show CDR1 as MNHEY and CDR2 as SMNVEV (reference sequence). The CDR3 reads CASSPRWVSGESYEQYF. Here the CDR3 DNA reads TGTGCCAGCAGTCCACGCTGGGTCAGCGGGGAATCCTACGAGCAGTACTTC.